The clone carrying this TCR beta chain was detected only a few times. This entry belongs to a study of spatial heterogeneity in lung cancer. Per germline, CDR1 SGHRS and CDR2 YFSETQ. The ends were cut back, 5 bases at V and 2 bases at J, with 11 bases in the middle. The CDR3 contains 13 residues. Time point of the sample: sample taken at primary tumor resection. Frozen PBMC, nontumor lung or tumor provided whole RNA, which was sequenced unsorted. TCR cDNA molecules were tagged individually, and each one carried a unique molecular identifier. TCRdb used MiXCR to reprocess the 5' RACE reads, holding one entry per CDR3 protein. The sample yields about 86,000 distinct CDR3 sequences, about 12% seen once.

This chain uses TRBV5-1 with TRBJ2-7; weak D call: TRBD2 (6 bases). The source is a male donor with early-stage non-small cell lung cancer. The specimen comprised PBMCs, sampled at surgery. The CDR3 loop is CASREGQAYEQYF. CDR3 sequence (DNA): TGCGCCAGCAGGGAGGGGCAGGCCTACGAGCAGTACTTC.